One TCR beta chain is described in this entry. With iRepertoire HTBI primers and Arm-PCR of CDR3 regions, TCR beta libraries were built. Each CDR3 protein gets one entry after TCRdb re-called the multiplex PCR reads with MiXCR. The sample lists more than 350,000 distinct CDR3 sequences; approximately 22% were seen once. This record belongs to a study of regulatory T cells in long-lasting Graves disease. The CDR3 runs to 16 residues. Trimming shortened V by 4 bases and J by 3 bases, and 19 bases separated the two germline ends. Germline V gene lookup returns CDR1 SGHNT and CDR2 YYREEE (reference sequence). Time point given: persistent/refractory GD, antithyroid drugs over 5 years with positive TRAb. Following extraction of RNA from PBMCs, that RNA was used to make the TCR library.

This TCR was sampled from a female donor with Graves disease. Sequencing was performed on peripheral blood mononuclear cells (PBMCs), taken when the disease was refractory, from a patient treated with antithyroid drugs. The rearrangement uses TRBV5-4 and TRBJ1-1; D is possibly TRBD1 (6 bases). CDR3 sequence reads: CASSPVSSKGDTEAFF. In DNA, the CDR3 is TGTGCCAGCAGCCCGGTTAGTTCCAAGGGGGACACTGAAGCTTTCTTT.